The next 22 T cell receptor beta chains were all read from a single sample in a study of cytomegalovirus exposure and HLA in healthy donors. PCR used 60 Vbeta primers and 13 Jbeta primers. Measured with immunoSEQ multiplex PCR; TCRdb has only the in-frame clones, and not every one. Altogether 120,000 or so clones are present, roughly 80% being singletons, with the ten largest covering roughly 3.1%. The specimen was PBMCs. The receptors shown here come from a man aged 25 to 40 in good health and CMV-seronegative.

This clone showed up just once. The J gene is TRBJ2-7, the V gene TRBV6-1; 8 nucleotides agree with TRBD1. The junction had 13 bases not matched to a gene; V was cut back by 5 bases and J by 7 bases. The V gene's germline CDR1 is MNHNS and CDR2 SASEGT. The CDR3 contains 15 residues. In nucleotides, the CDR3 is TGTGCCAGCAGTCTCACCGGGACAGGTGTCTTGGAGCAGTACTTC. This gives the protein CASSLTGTGVLEQYF.

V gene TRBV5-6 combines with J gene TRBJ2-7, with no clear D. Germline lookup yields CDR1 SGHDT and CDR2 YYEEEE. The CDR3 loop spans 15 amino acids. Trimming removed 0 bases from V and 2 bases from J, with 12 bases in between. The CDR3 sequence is CASSLGARMAYEQYF. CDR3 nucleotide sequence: TGTGCCAGCAGCTTGGGGGCCAGAATGGCCTACGAGCAGTACTTC.

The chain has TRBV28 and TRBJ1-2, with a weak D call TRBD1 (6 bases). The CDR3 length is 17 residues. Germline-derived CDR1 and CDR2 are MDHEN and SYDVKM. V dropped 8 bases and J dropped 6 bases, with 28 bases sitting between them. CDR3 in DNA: TGTGCCAGCGATTACCTCAGACGGAGAGGGGGAGCAGATGGCTACACCTTC. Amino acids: CASDYLRRRGGADGYTF.

The CDR3 DNA reads as TGCGCCAGCAGCTTGGGCAGGGGTTCGAACGAAAAACTGTTTTTT. Translating it yields CASSLGRGSNEKLFF. The chain joins TRBV5-1 to TRBJ1-4; possible D gene TRBD1, 6 bases. CDR1 and CDR2 from the germline V gene are SGHRS and YFSETQ. The CDR3 has 15 residues. V was clipped by 0 bases and J by 8 bases, with 14 bases between them.

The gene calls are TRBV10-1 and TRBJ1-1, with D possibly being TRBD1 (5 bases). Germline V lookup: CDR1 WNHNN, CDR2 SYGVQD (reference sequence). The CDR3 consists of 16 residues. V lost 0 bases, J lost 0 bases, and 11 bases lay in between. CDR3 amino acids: CASSESTPGMNTEAFF. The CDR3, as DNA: TGCGCCAGCAGTGAGTCGACCCCAGGGATGAACACTGAAGCTTTCTTT.

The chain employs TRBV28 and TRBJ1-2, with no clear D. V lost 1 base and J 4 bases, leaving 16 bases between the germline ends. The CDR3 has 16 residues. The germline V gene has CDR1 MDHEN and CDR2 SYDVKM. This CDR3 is CASSLLRWGEAYGYTF. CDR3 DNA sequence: TGTGCCAGCAGTTTATTACGGTGGGGAGAGGCCTATGGCTACACCTTC.

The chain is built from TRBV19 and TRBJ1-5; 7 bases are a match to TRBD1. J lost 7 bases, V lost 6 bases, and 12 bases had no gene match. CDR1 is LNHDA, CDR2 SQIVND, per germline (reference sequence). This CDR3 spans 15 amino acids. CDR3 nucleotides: TGTGCCAGTAGAGTAAGTAGACAGGGAAGCCAGCCCCAGCATTTT. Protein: CASRVSRQGSQPQHF.

For the CDR3, the DNA is TGCGCCAGCAGCCAAGATTGGGCAGGGGGCTCCGGTAACCTGAACACTGAAGCTTTCTTT. Translated, it gives CASSQDWAGGSGNLNTEAFF. The rearrangement uses TRBV4-1 and TRBJ1-1; TRBD1 aligns across 8 bases. Germline V gene data show CDR1 as MGHRA and CDR2 as YSYEKL. CDR3 length: 20 amino acids. Trimming cost V 0 bases and J 0 bases; bases outside gene matches: 15.

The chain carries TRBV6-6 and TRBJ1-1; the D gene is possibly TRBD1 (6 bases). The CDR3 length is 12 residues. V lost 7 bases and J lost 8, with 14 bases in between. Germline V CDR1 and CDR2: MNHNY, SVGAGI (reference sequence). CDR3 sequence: CASKGGAREAFF. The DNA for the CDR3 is TGTGCCAGCAAAGGGGGGGCGCGGGAAGCTTTCTTT.

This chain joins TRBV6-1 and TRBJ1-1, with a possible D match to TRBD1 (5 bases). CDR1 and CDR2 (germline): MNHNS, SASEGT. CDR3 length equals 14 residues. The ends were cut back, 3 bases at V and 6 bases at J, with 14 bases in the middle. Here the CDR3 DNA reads TGTGCCAGCAGTGAGCCAGGGTCTCGTGCTGAAGCTTTCTTT. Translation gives CASSEPGSRAEAFF.

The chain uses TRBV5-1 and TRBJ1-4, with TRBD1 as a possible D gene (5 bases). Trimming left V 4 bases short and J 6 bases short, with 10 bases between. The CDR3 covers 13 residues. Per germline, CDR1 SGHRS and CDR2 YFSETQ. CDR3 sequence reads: CASSLGRDEKLFF. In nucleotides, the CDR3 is TGCGCCAGCAGCCTGGGACGGGATGAAAAACTGTTTTTT.

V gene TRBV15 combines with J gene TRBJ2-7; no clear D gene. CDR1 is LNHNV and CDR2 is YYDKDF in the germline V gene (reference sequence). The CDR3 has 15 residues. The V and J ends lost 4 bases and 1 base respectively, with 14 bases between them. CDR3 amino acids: CATSKAPPGSYEQYF. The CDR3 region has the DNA TGTGCCACCAGCAAAGCCCCCCCCGGGTCCTACGAGCAGTACTTC.

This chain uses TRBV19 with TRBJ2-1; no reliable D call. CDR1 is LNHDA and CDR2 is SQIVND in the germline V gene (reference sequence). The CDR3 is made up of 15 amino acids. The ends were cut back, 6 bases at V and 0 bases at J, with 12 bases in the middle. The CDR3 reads CASRALRNSYNEQFF. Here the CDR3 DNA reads TGTGCCAGTAGGGCCTTGAGGAACTCCTACAATGAGCAGTTCTTC.

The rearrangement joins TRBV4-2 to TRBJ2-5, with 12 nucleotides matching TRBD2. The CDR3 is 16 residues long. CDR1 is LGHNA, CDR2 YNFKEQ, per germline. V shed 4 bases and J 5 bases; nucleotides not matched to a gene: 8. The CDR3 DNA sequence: TGTGCCAGCAGCCCCGCGACTAGCGGGAGATCGGAGACCCAGTACTTC. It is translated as CASSPATSGRSETQYF.

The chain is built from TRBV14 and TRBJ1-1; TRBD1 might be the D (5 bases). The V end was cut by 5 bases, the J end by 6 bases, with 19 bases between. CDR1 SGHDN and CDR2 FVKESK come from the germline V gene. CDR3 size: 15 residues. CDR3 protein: CASSEAGALLSEAFF. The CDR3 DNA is TGTGCCAGCAGCGAAGCTGGGGCCTTGTTGTCTGAAGCTTTCTTT.

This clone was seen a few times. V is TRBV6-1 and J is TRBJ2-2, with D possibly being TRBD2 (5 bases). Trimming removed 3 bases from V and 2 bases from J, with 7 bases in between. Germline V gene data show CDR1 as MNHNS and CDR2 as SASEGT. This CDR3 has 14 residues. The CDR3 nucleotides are TGTGCCAGCAGTGAGACTACTAACACCGGGGAGCTGTTTTTT. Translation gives CASSETTNTGELFF.

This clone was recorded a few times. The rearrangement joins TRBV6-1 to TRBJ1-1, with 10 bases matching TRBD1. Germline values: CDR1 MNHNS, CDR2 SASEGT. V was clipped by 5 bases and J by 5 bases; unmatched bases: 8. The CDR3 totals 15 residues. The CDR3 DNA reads TGTGCCAGCAGTCCCCGGACAGGGGGAGGGACTGAAGCTTTCTTT. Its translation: CASSPRTGGGTEAFF.

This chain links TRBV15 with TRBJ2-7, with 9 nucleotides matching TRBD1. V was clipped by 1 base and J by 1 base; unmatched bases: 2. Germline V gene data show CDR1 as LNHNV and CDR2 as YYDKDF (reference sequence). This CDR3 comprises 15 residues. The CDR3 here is CATSRGGTGSYEQYF. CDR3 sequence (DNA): TGTGCCACCAGCAGAGGGGGGACAGGGTCCTACGAGCAGTACTTC.

The CDR3 DNA sequence: TGTGCCAGCAAGGTGGGAGGGAGGACGAGCAATCAGCCCCAGCATTTT. This sequence encodes CASKVGGRTSNQPQHF. The chain employs TRBV27 and TRBJ1-5; no definite D call. The length of the CDR3 is 16 residues. With 7 bases removed from V and 1 base from J, the gap between germline ends came to 17 bases. CDR1 and CDR2 (germline): MNHEY, SMNVEV (reference sequence).

CDR3 residues: CASSFSSAGNTIYF. CDR3 sequence (DNA): TGTGCCAGCAGCTTTTCCTCGGCTGGAAACACCATATATTTT. This chain connects TRBV5-6 to TRBJ1-3, with unresolved D. Germline CDR1 and CDR2: SGHDT and YYEEEE. The CDR3 is 14 residues long. Trimming took 2 bases from V and 2 from J, leaving 8 bases between them. Based on the CDR3 plus reference TRBV5-6 and TRBJ1-3, the full variable domain is DAGVTQSPTHLIKTRGQQVTLRCSPKSGHDTVSWYQQALGQGPQFIFQYYEEEERQRGNFPDRFSGHQFPNYSSELNVNALLLGDSALYLCASSFSSAGNTIYFGEGSWLTVV.

The DNA of the CDR3 is TGTGCCAGCAGTGACAGGGGGAACACAGATACGCAGTATTTT. Residues: CASSDRGNTDTQYF. The chain employs TRBV2 and TRBJ2-3; the match to TRBD1 covers 7 bases. Germline V CDR1 and CDR2: SNHLY, FYNNEI. V was pared by 3 bases and J by 2 bases, with 2 bases of the junction left unmatched. This CDR3 has 14 residues.

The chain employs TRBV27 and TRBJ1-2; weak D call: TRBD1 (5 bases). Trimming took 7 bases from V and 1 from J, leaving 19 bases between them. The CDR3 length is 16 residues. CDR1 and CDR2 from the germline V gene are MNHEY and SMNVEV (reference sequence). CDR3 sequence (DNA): TGTGCCAGCATGGGGACCGCGCGGGGCCTTAACTATGGCTACACCTTC. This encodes CASMGTARGLNYGYTF.